These 14 T cell receptor beta chains originate from one sample sequenced in a study of CD8 T cells in ankylosing spondylitis. TCRdb processed the 5' RACE reads anew with MiXCR; each CDR3 protein has one entry. Of a few hundred thousand distinct CDR3 sequences in the sample, around 21% were seen once. The sequencing sample was made of blood, either unsorted or a sorted T cell fraction (not recorded which). The origin of the receptors is a female donor with ankylosing spondylitis or in good health (not recorded which).

This clonotype was counted at least ten times. The V gene is TRBV7-2, the J gene TRBJ2-7; 7 bases agree with TRBD2. V was pared by 3 bases and J by 6 bases, with 5 bases of the junction left unmatched. Per the germline V gene, CDR1 is SGHTA and CDR2 is FQGNSA. CDR3 length: 13 residues. The CDR3 DNA sequence: TGTGCCAGCAGCTTGAAGGCGGGGGTCGAGCAGTACTTC. Its protein product is CASSLKAGVEQYF. Together with reference TRBV7-2 and TRBJ2-7, the CDR3 gives the full variable domain: GAGVSQSPSNKVTEKGKDVELRCDPISGHTALYWYRQSLGQGLEFLIYFQGNSAPDKSGLPSDRFSAERTGGSVSTLTIQRTQQEDSAVYLCASSLKAGVEQYFGPGTRLTVT.

This clonotype was recorded at least ten times. The V call is TRBV11-2, the J call TRBJ2-3, with TRBD1 as a possible D gene (6 bases). CDR3 size: 14 residues. Germline V gene sequence: CDR1 SGHAT, CDR2 FQNNGV. The V end lost 5 bases, the J end lost 4 bases, and 13 bases lay between the germline ends. DNA for the CDR3: TGTGCCAGCAGCATCACAGGGATACCAGATACGCAGTATTTT. It encodes CASSITGIPDTQYF. Filled out from reference TRBV11-2 and TRBJ2-3, the complete variable domain reads EAGVAQSPRYKIIEKRQSVAFWCNPISGHATLYWYQQILGQGPKLLIQFQNNGVVDDSQLPKDRFSAERLKGVDSTLKIQPAKLEDSAVYLCASSITGIPDTQYFGPGTRLTVL.

The chain carries TRBV10-2 and TRBJ2-5; 9 bases align to TRBD2. The V gene's germline CDR1 is WSHSY and CDR2 SAAADI. The V segment lost 3 bases and the J segment 0 bases; nucleotides outside the gene matches: 8. CDR3 length equals 17 residues. CDR3 in amino acids: CASSDPTSGSYQETQYF. As DNA, the CDR3 is TGCGCCAGCAGTGACCCGACTAGCGGCTCGTACCAAGAGACCCAGTACTTC.

V and J are TRBV10-2 and TRBJ2-7; D tentatively reads TRBD1 or TRBD2 (5 bases each). V lost 8 bases and J lost 6, with 17 bases in between. Germline assignment: CDR1 WSHSY and CDR2 SAAADI. CDR3 length equals 13 residues. The chain's CDR3 is CASRRDDTSEQYF. In nucleotides, the CDR3 is TGCGCCAGCCGCCGGGACGATACCTCCGAGCAGTACTTC.

This clonotype turned up a few times. This sequence joins TRBV5-5 and TRBJ2-6; tentatively, D is TRBD1 (5 bases). Germline assignment: CDR1 SGHKS and CDR2 YYEKEE (reference sequence). The length of the CDR3 is 15 residues. V lost 1 base and J 1 base, leaving 6 bases between the germline ends. Here the CDR3 reads CASSLKGSGANVLTF. Written as DNA, the CDR3 is TGTGCCAGCAGCTTGAAGGGGTCTGGGGCCAACGTCCTGACTTTC.

This clonotype has a handful of counts. The chain employs TRBV20-1 and TRBJ2-3; unclear D gene. V was cut by 2 bases and J by 0 bases, with 9 bases left in between. Germline CDR1 is DFQATT and CDR2 is SNEGSKA (reference sequence). CDR3 size: 14 residues. The CDR3 is CSARNSDSTDTQYF. The CDR3 nucleotides are TGCAGTGCTAGAAACTCGGATAGCACAGATACGCAGTATTTT.

This clonotype was observed a few times. The rearrangement uses TRBV6-1 and TRBJ1-1; D perhaps matches TRBD1 (5 bases). Germline V gene data show CDR1 as MNHNS and CDR2 as SASEGT. This CDR3 region has 14 residues. Trimming shortened V by 6 bases and J by 6 bases, and 17 bases separated the two germline ends. CDR3 bases: TGTGCCAGCAGGGACAAGATACCCTCTTCTGAAGCTTTCTTT. Translating it yields CASRDKIPSSEAFF.

This clonotype has a handful of counts. The V call is TRBV9, the J call TRBJ2-2; D may be TRBD1 (5 bases). Germline V lookup: CDR1 SGDLS, CDR2 YYNGEE. The CDR3 is 14 amino acids. V was clipped by 1 base and J by 7 bases, with 11 bases between them. CDR3: CASSVLGEHGELFF. The CDR3 coding sequence is TGTGCCAGCAGCGTACTAGGGGAACACGGGGAGCTGTTTTTT.

This clonotype was observed a handful of times. The chain employs TRBV10-3 and TRBJ2-5, with TRBD2 matching 11 bases. This CDR3 spans 14 amino acids. V was clipped by 10 bases and J by 9 bases; unmatched bases: 13. Germline loops: CDR1 ENHRY, CDR2 SYGVKD. Written as DNA, the CDR3 is TGTGCCACCCACCTTGACGTAGCGGGAGGGCCCCAGTACTTC. Translated, it gives CATHLDVAGGPQYF.

The chain links TRBV5-8 to TRBJ2-7, with 7 bases fitting TRBD2. With 6 bases clipped from V and 0 bases from J, the junction kept 6 bases outside the gene matches. The CDR3 has 14 residues. Germline values: CDR1 SGHTS, CDR2 YDEGEE. The CDR3, as DNA: TGTGCCAGCAACCGAGGCGGGAGCTCCTACGAGCAGTACTTC. Amino acid sequence: CASNRGGSSYEQYF.

The chain carries TRBV5-1 and TRBJ2-1; the match to TRBD2 covers 11 bases. Germline loops: CDR1 SGHRS, CDR2 YFSETQ. CDR3 length: 15 residues. The junction had 2 bases not matched to a gene; V was cut back by 0 bases and J by 6 bases. CDR3: CASSLVAGGVNEQFF. CDR3 sequence (DNA): TGCGCCAGCAGCTTGGTAGCGGGAGGGGTCAATGAGCAGTTCTTC. The variable domain in full, with the rest retrieved from reference TRBV5-1 and TRBJ2-1, is KAGVTQTPRYLIKTRGQQVTLSCSPISGHRSVSWYQQTPGQGLQFLFEYFSETQRNKGNFPGRFSGRQFSNSRSEMNVSTLELGDSALYLCASSLVAGGVNEQFFGPGTRLTVL.

The chain is built from TRBV7-9 and TRBJ1-2; D is unresolved. Looked up from germline, CDR1 is SEHNR and CDR2 is FQNEAQ (reference sequence). The germline V and J ends were trimmed by 5 bases and 2 bases, with 9 bases remaining between them. The CDR3 contains 13 residues. The CDR3 sequence is CASSPIGNYGYTF. As DNA, the CDR3 is TGTGCCAGCAGCCCAATAGGGAACTATGGCTACACCTTC.

The chain uses TRBV7-2 and TRBJ2-7; no firm D call. This CDR3 contains 16 residues. Germline V CDR1 and CDR2: SGHTA, FQGNSA. The V end lost 1 base, the J end lost 1 base, and 14 bases lay between the germline ends. For the CDR3, the DNA is TGTGCCAGCAGCTTAGGGACCCAGAGCCCTTCCTACGAGCAGTACTTC. Its protein product is CASSLGTQSPSYEQYF.

This clonotype was recorded at least ten times. The V and J genes are TRBV12-3 or TRBV12-4 and TRBJ2-7, with D tentatively TRBD1 (5 bases). The V end lost 6 bases, the J end lost 0 bases, and 15 bases lay between the germline ends. The CDR3 sequence is 15 residues long. The CDR3 DNA reads TGTGCCAGCAGCCTACAGGTGGTGAACTCCTACGAGCAGTACTTC. It specifies CASSLQVVNSYEQYF.